This TCR beta chain was identified in a study of shared clonotypes between healthy human individuals. Trimming removed 3 bases from V and 7 bases from J; junction bases left unmatched: 11. The germline V gene has CDR1 ENHRY and CDR2 SYGVKD. This CDR3 is 16 amino acids long. Only in-frame clones appear in the TCRdb table, and some are missing; sequencing was by immunoSEQ multiplex PCR. The table shows roughly 120,000 clones, with around two thirds occurring only once. The chain recombines TRBV10-3 with TRBJ1-1, with TRBD1 identical over 10 bases. Material: memory CD8+ T cells sorted from blood. Subset given: CD45RO+ cells pooled with CCR7-negative TemRA cells. The clonotype comes from a woman in her 30s in good health. DNA of the CDR3: TGTGCCATCAGTGACGGACAGGGGGGTTTGATGGATGAAGCTTTCTTT. Amino acids: CAISDGQGGLMDEAFF.